These 14 T cell receptor beta chains were all obtained from the same sample, sequenced in a study of neurological immune-mediated disorders. The time point was: technical triplicate 2. MiXCR, run by TCRdb on the 5' RACE reads, gives a single entry per CDR3 protein. The sample records roughly 30,000 distinct CDR3 sequences, about 14% being singletons. Material for sequencing was CD4+ T cells from blood. These receptors were taken from a female donor with HTLV-1-associated myelopathy (HAM/TSP).

This clonotype appeared a few times. The V and J genes are TRBV7-6 and TRBJ2-1, with 7 bases that match TRBD1. The CDR3 consists of 14 residues. The germline V gene has CDR1 SGHVS and CDR2 FNYEAQ. The V segment lost 5 bases and the J segment 3 bases; nucleotides outside the gene matches: 4. CDR3 in amino acids: CASSRGGLYNEQFF. In DNA, the CDR3 is TGTGCCAGCAGCCGAGGGGGCCTCTACAATGAGCAGTTCTTC.

The V call is TRBV7-3, the J call TRBJ2-5; D is perhaps TRBD2 (7 bases). Germline V lookup: CDR1 SGHTA, CDR2 FQGTGA. The CDR3 extends over 14 amino acids. The V end lost 8 bases, the J end lost 4 bases, and 17 bases lay between the germline ends. The DNA of the CDR3 is TGTGCCAGCGACTTAGGGGGGGGCACAGAGACCCAGTACTTC. It is translated as CASDLGGGTETQYF.

This clonotype was detected ten times or more. The chain couples TRBV6-6 to TRBJ2-2, with D perhaps matching TRBD2 (6 bases). Trimming took 2 bases from V and 6 from J, leaving 10 bases between them. The CDR3 has 14 amino acids. Germline V CDR1 and CDR2: MNHNY, SVGAGI (reference sequence). The CDR3 reads CASSYTSFAGELFF. In DNA form, the CDR3 reads TGTGCCAGCAGTTACACTAGCTTCGCCGGGGAGCTGTTTTTT.

This clonotype was seen repeatedly, ten times or more. The rearrangement joins TRBV5-1 to TRBJ2-3; TRBD2 is a possible D gene (6 bases). V was pared by 3 bases and J by 1 base, with 9 bases between. Germline CDR1 SGHRS, CDR2 YFSETQ. The CDR3 runs to 14 residues. CDR3 sequence: CASSSTGGTDTQYF. The CDR3 DNA sequence: TGCGCCAGCAGCTCAACGGGGGGCACAGATACGCAGTATTTT.

This clonotype was found once. The chain combines TRBV3-1 with TRBJ2-1; D unresolved. The CDR3 length is 14 residues. Trimming removed 4 bases from V and 2 bases from J, with 9 bases in between. Germline lookup yields CDR1 LGHDT and CDR2 YNNKEL (reference sequence). CDR3 bases: TGTGCCAGCAGCCCCCTAGAGGCCTACAATGAGCAGTTCTTC. Translating it yields CASSPLEAYNEQFF.

Many counts were recorded for this clonotype. The J gene is TRBJ2-3, the V gene TRBV20-1; 10 bases agree with TRBD1. V lost 0 bases to trimming and J lost 3 bases; unmatched junction nucleotides: 6. Germline-derived CDR1 and CDR2 are DFQATT and SNEGSKA (reference sequence). The CDR3 extends over 16 amino acids. This CDR3 reads CSARDPGQGRTDTQYF. CDR3 DNA: TGCAGTGCTAGAGATCCGGGACAGGGGAGGACAGATACGCAGTATTTT.

This clonotype showed up many times. The CDR3 spells CASSPSGGLEQYF. CDR3 nucleotide sequence: TGCGCCAGCAGCCCCTCGGGTGGCCTCGAGCAGTACTTC. The chain uses TRBV5-1 and TRBJ2-7; D remains ambiguous. From germline, CDR1 is SGHRS and CDR2 YFSETQ. This CDR3 is 13 amino acids long. V shed 4 bases and J shed 6 bases, with 14 bases lying between them.

The table lists this clonotype with many counts. A junction boundary mismatches the germline segment, possibly from a read error. The chain carries TRBV6-6 and TRBJ2-7; the D call may be TRBD1 or TRBD2 (7 bases each). Germline V CDR1 and CDR2: MNHNY, SVGAGI (reference sequence). This CDR3 comprises 15 residues. The DNA for the CDR3 is TGTGCCAGCAGTTACGGGGAGGGGGCGCTTTTGTCCCTACACTTC. Its translation is CASSYGEGALLSLHF.

In this sample, this clonotype turned up many times. The chain is built from TRBV4-2 and TRBJ2-7; 12 bases agree with TRBD2. The CDR3 contains 16 residues. CDR1 and CDR2 from the germline V gene are LGHNA and YNFKEQ. V lost 0 bases to trimming and J lost 5 bases; unmatched junction nucleotides: 5. The CDR3 DNA is TGTGCCAGCAGCCAAGAGCTAGCGGGGGGGCATGACGAGCAGTACTTC. This encodes CASSQELAGGHDEQYF.

In its sample, this clonotype was seen many times. The chain carries TRBV12-3 or TRBV12-4 and TRBJ1-6; no reliable D call. V lost 9 bases, J lost 0 bases, and 18 bases lay in between. This CDR3 contains 17 residues. DNA for the CDR3: TGTGCCAGTCTACTTAAGCGAGGCAACTCCTATAATTCACCCCTCCACTTT. This encodes CASLLKRGNSYNSPLHF.

Ten or more counts support this clonotype. The chain combines TRBV5-1 with TRBJ2-7; TRBD1 matches at 7 bases. This CDR3 spans 16 amino acids. After removal of 5 bases from V and 7 bases from J, the junction contained 18 bases not matched to a gene. The V gene's germline CDR1 is SGHRS and CDR2 YFSETQ. CDR3 in amino acids: CASRHLSRDSLGEQYF. CDR3 in DNA: TGCGCCAGCAGACATCTGAGCCGGGACAGCCTGGGGGAGCAGTACTTC. The full variable domain, completed using reference TRBV5-1 and TRBJ2-7, is KAGVTQTPRYLIKTRGQQVTLSCSPISGHRSVSWYQQTPGQGLQFLFEYFSETQRNKGNFPGRFSGRQFSNSRSEMNVSTLELGDSALYLCASRHLSRDSLGEQYFGPGTRLTVT.

This clonotype has a count of ten or more. The chain has TRBV4-1 and TRBJ1-4; D is unresolved. CDR1 is MGHRA, CDR2 YSYEKL, per germline. V lost 0 bases, J lost 4 bases, and 12 bases lay in between. The CDR3 is 16 residues long. The CDR3 bases are TGCGCCAGCAGCCAAGACGTGGGCAGTTTTAATGAAAAACTGTTTTTT. It yields the protein CASSQDVGSFNEKLFF.

There are many counts of this clonotype. The chain couples TRBV5-1 to TRBJ2-1; tentative D call: TRBD2 (6 bases). CDR1 and CDR2 from the germline V gene are SGHRS and YFSETQ. The CDR3 contains 15 residues. The ends were cut back, 4 bases at V and 6 bases at J, with 17 bases in the middle. CDR3 sequence: CASSPLPEGSNEQFF. DNA of the CDR3: TGCGCCAGCAGCCCCTTGCCGGAGGGAAGCAATGAGCAGTTCTTC.

This clonotype was seen ten or more times. This chain connects TRBV30 to TRBJ1-6; 10 bases line up with TRBD1. Germline V lookup: CDR1 GTSNPN, CDR2 SVGIG (reference sequence). Germline trimming cut 2 bases from V and 9 bases from J; bases unmatched to any gene: 7. The CDR3 extends over 15 amino acids. In nucleotides, the CDR3 is TGTGCCTGGAGTCCCGGGACAGGGGATCGTTCACCCCTCCACTTT. Its translation is CAWSPGTGDRSPLHF.